This T cell receptor (beta chain) was identified in a study of cytomegalovirus exposure and HLA in healthy donors (dated by TCRdb to 2017 to 2019). A note on the overall study: According to an earlier analysis of 587 of the donors, roughly 180 million T cells yielded 90 million to 140 million unique TCR beta sequences and roughly 280 Gb of sequence data. Approximately 300 gigabases of sequencing data and 70 million to 95 million unique TCR sequences made up an early release that covered approximately 620 HLA-typed donors. Of the roughly 430 genotyped donors, 65% to 90% fell in the genetic ancestry cluster associated with self-reported Caucasian donors. The study was designed to test whether signatures of past pathogen exposure could be identified by cataloging public T cell receptors. The T cell repertoires of several hundred subjects were profiled by immunosequencing and related to cytomegalovirus serostatus. Along with the approximately 650-subject first cohort, a separate validation cohort of over 90 different subjects was used. To predict cytomegalovirus infection status, the study brought together high-throughput TCR immunosequencing, statistical association of individual TCRs with disease status, and machine learning. To study patterns of TCR occurrence, a later analysis re-analyzed previously published TCR beta repertoires from more than 550 donors and added high-resolution HLA genotyping. Rather than drawing on any new phenotypic data, the later analysis identified candidate immune exposures from TCR beta sequences and the way those sequences occurred across donors. An earlier analysis of more than 450 of the donors used high-throughput TCR beta sequencing to judge whether each TCR beta V gene segment behaved as functional or pseudogenic. Alongside the repertoire data, information on donor age, sex, ethnicity and CMV serostatus was compiled. Genome-wide SNP genotypes for about three fifths of the roughly 670 donors were used in a later genetic analysis, which treated that subset as a discovery cohort. All discovery cohort repertoires had been generated using a single sequencing platform. HLA typing covered class I and class II loci at four-digit resolution. The number of typed donors differed by locus: about 620-630 for A, B, C, DRB1 and DQB1; 522 for DQA1; fewer than 610 for DPA1; and around 470 for DPB1. Four to six DR-DQ haplotypes were handled as single units for association and clustering because linkage in the cohort was strong. On average, approximately 250,000 unique TCR beta nucleotide sequences were sequenced per donor among some 420 genotyped donors of the cohort, with 15% to 20% of those sequences being non-productive.

Study-wide findings and limitations: This cohort had only TCR beta chains sequenced, and the lack of alpha or paired-chain data limited which features could be detected. In the study, approximately 160 TCR beta chains were listed as associated with cytomegalovirus. In vitro tests confirmed that three of the cytomegalovirus-associated TCR beta chains recognize cytomegalovirus antigens. Cytomegalovirus status was reported to be diagnosed by the classifier with high specificity and sensitivity in both the original and validation cohorts. A cluster of highly shared sequence variants was judged likely to represent a technical artifact of the sequencing pipeline. Most TCR sequences were seen in very few donors, while some public TCRs were found in many individuals. Sequencing depth was assumed to be roughly uniform across donors in the presence/absence analyses, though that assumption may not hold. V-gene and J-gene trimming of TCR beta chains was associated with a missense DCLRE1C variant in a later genetic analysis, and the association was replicated in an independent cohort. A later analysis found that TCR association rates varied across HLA loci, with DRB1 alleles showing the most associated TCRs and HLA-C alleles the fewest. In a later analysis, several top co-occurrence clusters were reported to appear linked to parvovirus B19, influenza, CMV and Epstein-Barr virus. Compared with equally common non-associated chains, HLA-associated TCR beta chains in a later analysis were more clonally expanded and had lower generation probabilities. Because counts were too low, approximately 18 rarely observed V segments, including chromosome 9 orphons, were excluded from the earlier analysis of several hundred of the donors. According to the authors, the approach could potentially be generalized to other disease states and immunological phenotypes. A later analysis found that most CMV-associated TCR beta chains appeared HLA-restricted, with HLA associations seemingly driven largely by CMV exposure. Correlated functional status among segregating V segments might be attributable to linkage disequilibrium, but an unknown experimental factor could not be ruled out. Because some donors lacked HLA typing at each locus, the association tests relied only on the typed subset. Strong co-occurrence of HLA alleles, especially DR and DQ, made assigning TCR associations to individual alleles difficult. An earlier analysis of approximately 500 of the donors showed that most TCR beta V segments appeared in productive rearrangements either about 87% or about 30% of the time, which broadly matched IMGT annotations. In a later analysis, some 18,000 TCR beta sequences were associated with specific HLA alleles at a false discovery rate of 0.05. The only immune exposure information available for the cohort was CMV serostatus. A further reported finding was that TCR beta sequences accurately predicted the HLA-A and HLA-B alleles for most subjects in the first cohort. Compared with the roughly 700-donor mean, donors in an Asian-associated ancestry cluster had fewer N-insertions in productive TCRs, according to a later genetic analysis.

Receptor amplification or capture employed the immunoSEQ multiplex PCR assay. A mixture of 60 forward primers for TCR Vbeta segments and 13 reverse primers for TCR Jbeta segments was used in the multiplex PCR. A multiplex PCR assay on genomic DNA amplified the CDR3 region of rearranged TCR beta genes. The amplified TCR beta libraries were sequenced on the Illumina HiSeq System as 87-base-pair reads. Per the original workflow: A later analysis counted tens of millions of unique TCR beta chains across the 690 or so repertoires, and 9 million to 14 million of these chains were shared by at least two donors. To remove PCR and sequencing errors, raw reads were error-corrected and collapsed into unique sequences using a nearest-neighbor algorithm that merged closely related sequences. V, D and J gene segments were assigned by aligning CDR3 sequences to IMGT reference sequences. Each retained sequence needed at least a six-nucleotide match to both a V gene segment and a J gene segment. A rearrangement was called productive if the CDR3 had no stop codons and remained in frame with V and J, and every other rearrangement was called non-productive. Following IMGT convention, CDR3 was defined as the stretch from the second conserved V-encoded cysteine to the conserved J-encoded phenylalanine. In an earlier analysis of roughly 610 of the donors, sequences lacking an unambiguous match to a single V gene segment were excluded. An earlier analysis of a few hundred of the donors called V segments functional above 56.7% productive rearrangements and segregating when the between-donor standard deviation exceeded 5%. A statistical classification framework was developed to diagnose cytomegalovirus status using the catalog of TCR beta chain sequences. V and J gene assignment, in a later analysis, came from comparing TCR nucleotide sequences with IMGT/GENE-DB human TR gene sequences. Using the TCRdist pipeline, a later analysis assigned CDR3 sequences along with most-parsimonious VDJ recombination scenarios. In a later analysis, each TCR beta chain was defined by its CDR3 amino acid sequence together with its V-gene family, and reads without a unique V-gene family were excluded. To address suspected cross-contamination and a sequencing artifact, a later analysis removed a few hundred highly shared, low-generation-probability nucleotide sequences. A later analysis calculated a clonal expansion index for each public chain from normalized within-repertoire ranks of inferred template counts. Generation probabilities in a later analysis came from a VDJ recombination model fitted to out-of-frame rearrangements, and those results were checked against IGoR. In a later analysis, hypergeometric tests were used to score TCR-TCR, TCR-HLA and TCR-CMV co-occurrence, with a repertoire-size bias correction applied to TCR pairs. A later analysis estimated false discovery rates by permuting HLA or CMV assignments 20 times. In a later analysis, co-occurring TCRs were grouped using DBSCAN, with TCRdist sequence similarity added in when clustering inside HLA-allele-positive subsets. Co-occurrence clustering excluded repertoires with fewer than 30,000 or more than 120,000 public chains, plus five with anomalous nucleotide sharing. TCRdb re-hosts the immuneACCESS table, in-frame sequences only. Its copies lack some clones; in the studies checked, an unresolved V gene accounts for under half of them, and the cause for the rest is not known. The V and J calls and clone size are taken from that table; D and trimming were inferred from the DNA. The sample table contains 60,000 to 70,000 clones; only one count was recorded for less than 80% of them. The top ten clones comprise over 7% of the sample.

Details on this clone: The target of this receptor is not known. Per-nucleotide qualities are absent, and no much larger clonotype sits a single base away.

The cohort was made up of 666 healthy bone marrow donors. All cohort members were sampled while nominally healthy, although unrecorded immune exposures were likely present. The donor tested CMV seropositive, placing the donor among the 250 to 350 seropositive members of the cohort. A peripheral blood sample was provided by each donor, and peripheral blood mononuclear cells were used for TCR beta sequencing. The Qiagen DNeasy Blood Extraction Kit was used to extract genomic DNA from the blood cell samples. The clonotype was recovered from a man in his 60s in good health and CMV-seropositive. The sample comprised PBMCs.

The bases read TGTGCCAGCAGCGTCCTATTCCATACGCAGTATTTT. Its product reads: CASSVLFHTQYF. The V and J segments used are TRBV11-3 and TRBJ2-3; the D gene lacks a confident call. Reading the germline V gene gives CDR1 SGHNT and CDR2 YENEEA. Spanning cysteine to phenylalanine, the CDR3 consists of 12 amino acids. The CDR3 DNA has 36 bases and is translated from base 1. Trimming costs V 5 bases and J 7 bases, and their ends lie 10 bases apart.